These T cell receptor beta chains were read from a single sample in a study of blood T cell repertoires in COVID-19. Method: immunoSEQ multiplex PCR; TCRdb's copy keeps in-frame clones and lacks some. The sample includes approximately 140,000 clones, roughly 80% of them seen just once. The sequencing input was peripheral blood. The origin of the receptors is a human donor with acute or convalescent COVID-19. The donor label of this sample is uncertain. Both conserved end residues are part of each CDR3. Clone size is stated in some rows and not others, as once, few, many or a class when expanded.

clone size: few; J gene: TRBJ1-5; V gene: TRBV2; CDR3 protein: CASQDTPSWDQPQHF
clone size: .; J gene: TRBJ2-1; V gene: TRBV10-3; CDR3 protein: CASGEGESYNEQFF
clone size: .; J gene: TRBJ1-2; V gene: TRBV2; CDR3 protein: CASKGTGGSGYTF
clone size: .; J gene: TRBJ1-1; V gene: TRBV27; CDR3 protein: CASSRIPVNTEAFF
clone size: .; J gene: TRBJ1-1; V gene: TRBV18; CDR3 protein: CASSPPVGDHTEAFF
clone size: .; J gene: TRBJ1-2; V gene: TRBV19; CDR3 protein: CASGGARGYTF
clone size: .; J gene: TRBJ2-4; V gene: TRBV3-1/TRBV3-2; CDR3 protein: CASSPFQGADIQYF
clone size: .; J gene: TRBJ1-2; V gene: TRBV2; CDR3 protein: CADGQGAYGYTF
clone size: .; J gene: TRBJ1-1; V gene: TRBV7-9; CDR3 protein: CASSLSGGGADTEAFF
clone size: .; J gene: TRBJ1-1; V gene: TRBV5-1; CDR3 protein: CASSLQGGAMNTEAFF
clone size: .; J gene: TRBJ2-1; V gene: TRBV2; CDR3 protein: CASSVQTGLVEQFF
clone size: .; J gene: TRBJ1-1; V gene: TRBV6-2/TRBV6-3; CDR3 protein: CASSPGFLNTEAFF
clone size: .; J gene: TRBJ1-2; V gene: TRBV7-8; CDR3 protein: CASSPGGGYGYTF
clone size: .; J gene: TRBJ2-3; V gene: TRBV19; CDR3 protein: CASRIASGGAPDTQYF
clone size: .; J gene: TRBJ2-3; V gene: TRBV4-1; CDR3 protein: CASSQDRVDTQYF
clone size: .; J gene: TRBJ2-2; V gene: TRBV19; CDR3 protein: CASKVADKNTGELFF
clone size: .; J gene: TRBJ2-1; V gene: TRBV9; CDR3 protein: CASSVGEGGGRNEQFF
clone size: .; J gene: TRBJ2-3; V gene: TRBV12-3/TRBV12-4; CDR3 protein: CASSLSLPDTQYF
clone size: .; J gene: TRBJ1-1; V gene: TRBV7-2; CDR3 protein: CASSSTRRTEAFF
clone size: .; J gene: TRBJ2-7; V gene: TRBV13; CDR3 protein: CASSTRLAGAYEQYF
clone size: .; J gene: TRBJ1-5; V gene: TRBV5-6; CDR3 protein: CASSLAGGTDNQPQHF
clone size: many; J gene: TRBJ1-6; V gene: TRBV15; CDR3 protein: CATSRDPRPDSPLHF
clone size: .; J gene: TRBJ2-7; V gene: TRBV7-6; CDR3 protein: CASSLGARGEQYF
clone size: .; J gene: TRBJ1-4; V gene: TRBV4-1; CDR3 protein: CASSHPRGGYGATNEKLFF
clone size: few; J gene: TRBJ1-1; V gene: TRBV4-1; CDR3 protein: CASSQEIRGGTEAFF
clone size: .; J gene: TRBJ1-1; V gene: TRBV5-4; CDR3 protein: CASSPLAQGNTEAFF
clone size: .; J gene: TRBJ1-2; V gene: TRBV4-1; CDR3 protein: CASRSWTGGGYGYTF
clone size: .; J gene: TRBJ1-5; V gene: TRBV19; CDR3 protein: CASSTNRDGNQPQHF
clone size: .; J gene: TRBJ1-5; V gene: TRBV12-5; CDR3 protein: CASGQTGGSNQPQHF
clone size: .; J gene: TRBJ1-3; V gene: TRBV6-6; CDR3 protein: CASTTNPRTGDTIYF
clone size: .; J gene: TRBJ1-2; V gene: TRBV19; CDR3 protein: CASNRGGHYGYTF
clone size: .; J gene: TRBJ1-2; V gene: TRBV19; CDR3 protein: CASSIDYSRDGYTF
clone size: once; J gene: TRBJ2-5; V gene: TRBV2; CDR3 protein: CASSDWQGDPYQETQYF
clone size: few; J gene: TRBJ2-3; V gene: TRBV7-8; CDR3 protein: CASSYITGQVFTDTQYF
clone size: .; J gene: TRBJ2-1; V gene: TRBV29-1; CDR3 protein: CSAGLNEQFF
clone size: few; J gene: TRBJ1-6; V gene: TRBV4-1; CDR3 protein: CASSQGVVGGREPLHF
clone size: .; J gene: TRBJ1-6; V gene: TRBV6-5; CDR3 protein: CASSTEGHWGSPLHF
clone size: .; J gene: TRBJ2-3; V gene: TRBV7-3; CDR3 protein: CASSTLTEDTQYF
clone size: .; J gene: TRBJ1-5; V gene: TRBV29-1; CDR3 protein: CSVRTGNDQPQHF
clone size: .; J gene: TRBJ2-3; V gene: TRBV15; CDR3 protein: CATTEGLADTQYF
clone size: few; J gene: TRBJ2-2; V gene: TRBV9; CDR3 protein: CASSVVAGELFF